This entry lists 10 T cell receptor beta chains sequenced from one sample in a study of cytomegalovirus exposure and HLA in healthy donors. Primers: 60 Vbeta forward and 13 Jbeta reverse. This table comes from immunoSEQ multiplex PCR, and its TCRdb copy is limited to in-frame clones, with some not included. The data show 54,000 or so clones, less than 85% seen once. Sequenced material: PBMCs. These receptors originate from an older woman in good health and CMV-seropositive.

The V gene is TRBV4-3, the J gene TRBJ1-4, with D possibly matching TRBD1 (5 bases). Germline lookup yields CDR1 LGHNA and CDR2 YSLEER. The V end lost 6 bases, the J end lost 4 bases, and 15 bases lay between the germline ends. CDR3 length: 15 residues. The CDR3 sequence is CASRPRDLSNEKLFF. The CDR3 nucleotides read TGCGCCAGCAGACCCCGGGACTTAAGTAATGAAAAACTGTTTTTT.

This clone occurred a few times. The rearrangement links TRBV5-1 to TRBJ2-7, with D maybe TRBD2 (5 bases). In germline, CDR1 is SGHRS, CDR2 YFSETQ. This CDR3 comprises 13 residues. The V and J ends lost 0 bases and 6 bases respectively, with 10 bases between them. The CDR3 spells CASSLGRASEQYF. DNA of the CDR3: TGCGCCAGCAGCTTGGGGCGGGCCTCCGAGCAGTACTTC.

The chain is built from TRBV13 and TRBJ1-5, with D hard to call. Trimming took off 2 bases at V and 3 bases at J, with 11 bases between the two ends. Germline loops: CDR1 PRHDT, CDR2 FYEKMQ (reference sequence). This CDR3 spans 15 amino acids. CDR3 loop: CASSLSGGSNQPQHF. The DNA for the CDR3 is TGTGCCAGCAGCTTAAGTGGAGGGTCCAATCAGCCCCAGCATTTT. The variable domain in full, with the rest retrieved from reference TRBV13 and TRBJ1-5, is AAGVIQSPRHLIKEKRETATLKCYPIPRHDTVYWYQQGPGQDPQFLISFYEKMQSDKGSIPDRFSAQQFSDYHSELNMSSLELGDSALYFCASSLSGGSNQPQHFGDGTRLSIL.

Comments on this clone: At one end the junction does not follow the germline gene, possibly because of a read error. V gene TRBV7-8 combines with J gene TRBJ2-7; a weak D match, TRBD1 (6 bases). The CDR3 is 12 residues long. Germline CDR1 is SGHVS and CDR2 is FQNEAQ. The CDR3 spells CASSLAMRGWSF. The DNA of the CDR3 is TGTGCCAGCAGCTTAGCGATGAGGGGGTGGTCCTTC.

The chain recombines TRBV7-2 with TRBJ2-1; 8 positions agree with TRBD2. From germline, CDR1 is SGHTA and CDR2 FQGNSA. V trimming: 2 bases; J trimming: 5 bases; junction bases outside the gene matches: 2. The CDR3 runs to 14 residues. In DNA form, the CDR3 reads TGTGCCAGCAGCTTAATGCGGGGGGACAATGAGCAGTTCTTC. This codes for CASSLMRGDNEQFF.

The chain is built from TRBV5-1 and TRBJ1-2; 8 bases are shared with TRBD1. V lost 4 bases to trimming and J lost 2 bases; unmatched junction nucleotides: 7. The CDR3 loop spans 15 amino acids. The germline CDR1 and CDR2 sequences are SGHRS and YFSETQ. The chain's CDR3 is CASSAGGASNYGYTF. For the CDR3, the DNA is TGCGCCAGCAGCGCAGGGGGCGCATCGAACTATGGCTACACCTTC.

The chain combines TRBV25-1 with TRBJ1-2; tentatively, D is TRBD1 (6 bases). This CDR3 is 12 amino acids long. Germline V gene sequence: CDR1 MGHDK, CDR2 SYGVNS. V lost 8 bases and J 4 bases, leaving 11 bases between the germline ends. The CDR3 here is CASVGQTYGYTF. In DNA form, the CDR3 reads TGTGCCAGCGTTGGACAGACCTATGGCTACACCTTC.

This clone showed up just a few times. This chain links TRBV27 with TRBJ1-5; D perhaps matches TRBD1 (6 bases). Germline V lookup: CDR1 MNHEY, CDR2 SMNVEV (reference sequence). The V end lost 1 base, the J end lost 10 bases, and 14 bases lay between the germline ends. This CDR3 is built from 14 residues. This CDR3 is CASSLLGQRQPQHF. In nucleotides, the CDR3 is TGTGCCAGCAGTTTATTAGGACAGCGTCAACCCCAGCATTTT.

The chain employs TRBV19 and TRBJ1-2; 7 bases map to TRBD1. The J segment lost 3 bases and the V segment lost 3 bases, leaving 7 bases of the junction unmatched. Germline lookup yields CDR1 LNHDA and CDR2 SQIVND (reference sequence). The CDR3 covers 15 residues. The DNA of the CDR3 is TGTGCCAGTAGTATGGTGAGGGGGCAATACTATGGCTACACCTTC. Amino acid sequence: CASSMVRGQYYGYTF.

The chain joins TRBV4-3 to TRBJ2-1; TRBD2 aligns across 12 bases. Germline V gene lookup returns CDR1 LGHNA and CDR2 YSLEER. The CDR3 is made up of 16 amino acids. Trimming took 4 bases from V and 9 from J; bases not matched to a gene: 10. The CDR3 DNA is TGCGCCAGCAGCCCGGTGCTAGCGGGGGGGCCTAGTGAGCAGTTCTTC. Its translation is CASSPVLAGGPSEQFF.